The 27 T cell receptor beta chains reported below all come from one sample, sequenced in a study of blood T cell repertoires in COVID-19. Profiled with immunoSEQ multiplex PCR; TCRdb holds only in-frame clones, not every one. This sample yields approximately 150,000 clones, of which 80% to 90% are seen a single time; 3% to 3.5% belongs to the top ten. The sequenced material came from PBMCs or T cells enriched from blood (not recorded which). The receptors originated from a woman aged 45-60 years with acute COVID-19.

CDR3 in DNA: TGTGCCATCATCCCCGCCGGGACTAGCGGGAGGGCCGGGAATGAGCAGTTCTTC. Amino acids: CAIIPAGTSGRAGNEQFF. The chain employs TRBV2 and TRBJ2-1; 16 bases match TRBD2. The CDR3 spans 18 residues. Germline CDR1 and CDR2: SNHLY and FYNNEI. V trimming: 10 bases; J trimming: 7 bases; junction bases outside the gene matches: 16.

The chain uses TRBV2 and TRBJ1-6; TRBD1 agrees at 7 bases. Germline CDR1 and CDR2: SNHLY and FYNNEI. V dropped 8 bases and J dropped 9; count of bases not matched to a gene: 7. The CDR3 sequence is 13 residues long. CDR3 nucleotides: TGTGCCAGCTTCGACAGGGACGGTTCACCCCTCCACTTT. As protein: CASFDRDGSPLHF.

The V and J genes are TRBV2 and TRBJ2-3, with 8 bases matching TRBD2. Germline V lookup: CDR1 SNHLY, CDR2 FYNNEI. V was pared by 7 bases and J by 0 bases, with 6 bases of the junction left unmatched. The CDR3 loop spans 15 amino acids. The CDR3 here is CASTRLAISTDTQYF. CDR3 bases: TGTGCCAGCACCCGACTAGCGATTAGCACAGATACGCAGTATTTT.

This clone was observed a handful of times. The rearrangement uses TRBV2 and TRBJ1-2, with TRBD1 matching 8 bases. This CDR3 has 15 amino acids. V shed 6 bases and J 2 bases; nucleotides not matched to a gene: 8. CDR1 and CDR2 from the germline V gene are SNHLY and FYNNEI. Written as DNA, the CDR3 is TGTGCCAGCAGCGCACAAGGACAGGGCAACTATGGCTACACCTTC. Its protein is CASSAQGQGNYGYTF.

The V gene is TRBV7-3, the J gene TRBJ1-1; D is unclear. CDR1 is SGHTA and CDR2 is FQGTGA in the germline V gene. Trimming left V 1 base short and J 1 base short, with 4 bases between. The CDR3 is 13 amino acids. CDR3: CASSLRQNTEAFF. For the CDR3, the DNA is TGTGCCAGCAGCTTAAGGCAGAACACTGAAGCTTTCTTT.

This chain connects TRBV7-6 to TRBJ2-1; 14 bases are a match to TRBD2. Germline CDR1 is SGHVS and CDR2 is FNYEAQ. V shed 3 bases and J 7 bases; nucleotides not matched to a gene: 5. The CDR3 is made up of 16 amino acids. The CDR3 sequence is CASSFAGLAGANEQFF. The CDR3 DNA reads as TGTGCCAGCAGCTTCGCGGGACTAGCGGGGGCGAATGAGCAGTTCTTC.

This clone was seen more than once but under ten times. The V and J genes are TRBV12-3 or TRBV12-4 and TRBJ1-1; D remains ambiguous. The CDR3 extends over 13 amino acids. With 5 bases removed from V and 5 bases from J, the gap between germline ends came to 12 bases. CDR3 bases: TGTGCCAGCAGTCAGGAGGCGAGGACTGAAGCTTTCTTT. Its translation is CASSQEARTEAFF.

The chain combines TRBV27 with TRBJ2-1; D remains unclear. With 3 bases removed from V and 3 bases from J, the gap between germline ends came to 12 bases. The CDR3 covers 15 residues. Germline V gene data show CDR1 as MNHEY and CDR2 as SMNVEV (reference sequence). The CDR3 DNA reads TGTGCCAGCAGTTTTTCCCCGACTGACTACAATGAGCAGTTCTTC. Residues: CASSFSPTDYNEQFF.

The rearrangement joins TRBV19 to TRBJ1-5; possibly TRBD1 for D (6 bases). The CDR3 has 14 amino acids. The V and J ends lost 4 bases and 5 bases respectively, with 12 bases between them. Germline CDR1 and CDR2: LNHDA and SQIVND (reference sequence). CDR3 protein: CASSTEQGYQPQHF. The CDR3 DNA reads TGTGCCAGTAGTACGGAACAGGGCTATCAGCCCCAGCATTTT.

The rearrangement joins TRBV13 to TRBJ2-1; TRBD2 matches at 7 bases. CDR3 length: 14 amino acids. V shed 5 bases and J 5 bases; nucleotides not matched to a gene: 6. Per the germline V gene, CDR1 is PRHDT and CDR2 is FYEKMQ (reference sequence). This CDR3 is CASSLQGTNNEQFF. CDR3 coding DNA: TGTGCCAGCAGCCTTCAAGGGACTAACAATGAGCAGTTCTTC.

Note on this clone: The same CDR3 arises from other DNA sequences in this sample as well. DNA of the CDR3: TGTGCCAGCAGTCCGGGGACTAGCGGGTCCTACGAGCAGTACTTC. Residues: CASSPGTSGSYEQYF. The chain employs TRBV28 and TRBJ2-7, with TRBD2 matching 12 bases. The trim removed 5 bases at V and 1 base at J, leaving 3 bases unmatched. The CDR3 totals 15 residues. Germline-derived CDR1 and CDR2 are MDHEN and SYDVKM.

This clone came up once. The chain joins TRBV4-3 to TRBJ2-6, with TRBD1 as a possible D gene (6 bases). The germline CDR1 and CDR2 sequences are LGHNA and YSLEER. The germline V and J ends were trimmed by 0 bases and 0 bases, with 12 bases remaining between them. This CDR3 contains 18 residues. The CDR3 protein is CASSQDPGHTSGANVLTF. The CDR3 DNA sequence: TGCGCCAGCAGCCAAGACCCGGGACACACCTCTGGGGCCAACGTCCTGACTTTC.

This clone showed up just a few times. This specimen includes other DNA sequences encoding the same CDR3. V gene TRBV3-1 (or the pseudogene TRBV3-2) combines with J gene TRBJ1-1, with D uncertain. Trimming took 6 bases from V and 6 from J, leaving 8 bases between them. This CDR3 comprises 11 residues. Germline-derived CDR1 and CDR2 are LGHDT and YNNKEL (reference sequence). The CDR3 loop reads CASRGGSEAFF. The CDR3 bases are TGTGCCAGCAGGGGCGGGTCTGAAGCTTTCTTT.

This chain links TRBV18 with TRBJ2-7; 8 nucleotides line up with TRBD1. The germline V gene encodes CDR1 KGHSH and CDR2 LQKENI. The CDR3 is 12 residues long. Germline trimming cut 8 bases from V and 4 bases from J; bases unmatched to any gene: 4. The CDR3 region has the DNA TGTGCCAGCGCGCGACAGGGGTACGAGCAGTACTTC. Encoded protein: CASARQGYEQYF.

The chain joins TRBV11-3 to TRBJ1-3; D is unresolved. The ends were cut back, 6 bases at V and 0 bases at J, with 6 bases in the middle. The CDR3 consists of 13 residues. CDR1 and CDR2 from the germline V gene are SGHNT and YENEEA. The CDR3 reads CASRYPSGNTIYF. The CDR3 coding sequence is TGTGCCAGCAGGTATCCCTCTGGAAACACCATATATTTT.

The rearrangement links TRBV10-3 to TRBJ2-5, with D maybe TRBD2 (6 bases). Trimming stripped 4 bases from V and 1 base from J, with 16 bases between. Germline values: CDR1 ENHRY, CDR2 SYGVKD. This CDR3 spans 16 amino acids. CDR3 coding DNA: TGTGCCATCAGTGGTTTGGCGGGGTGGGGCCAAGAGACCCAGTACTTC. This sequence encodes CAISGLAGWGQETQYF.

This chain joins TRBV6-5 and TRBJ1-1; D unclear. V dropped 10 bases and J dropped 3 bases, with 15 bases sitting between them. The CDR3 runs to 13 residues. Germline assignment: CDR1 MNHEY and CDR2 SVGAGI. For the CDR3, the DNA is TGTGCCACAAGGCAACTTCAGGACACTGAAGCTTTCTTT. This codes for CATRQLQDTEAFF.

This rearrangement joins TRBV4-2 to TRBJ2-1; 10 bases agree with TRBD2. Germline V gene lookup returns CDR1 LGHNA and CDR2 YNFKEQ. Trimming took 4 bases from V and 5 from J; bases not matched to a gene: 8. This CDR3 contains 16 residues. The CDR3 is CASSRPGLAQNNEQFF. The CDR3 DNA sequence: TGTGCCAGCAGCCGCCCGGGACTAGCGCAGAACAATGAGCAGTTCTTC.

V usage is TRBV5-8 and J usage is TRBJ2-6, with D possibly being TRBD2 (7 bases). From germline, CDR1 is SGHTS and CDR2 YDEGEE. V shed 3 bases and J shed 4 bases, with 14 bases lying between them. The CDR3 covers 16 residues. CDR3 sequence: CASSSWGGTGANVLTF. The CDR3 region has the DNA TGTGCCAGCAGCTCGTGGGGGGGCACAGGGGCCAACGTCCTGACTTTC.

The chain employs TRBV4-3 and TRBJ1-6, with 7 bases aligning to TRBD1. The junction had 8 bases not matched to a gene; V was cut back by 0 bases and J by 9 bases. CDR1 and CDR2 (germline): LGHNA, YSLEER. The CDR3 length is 16 residues. As DNA, the CDR3 is TGCGCCAGCAGCCAAGATTTAGGGGGCTCGGGTTCACCCCTCCACTTT. Its protein product is CASSQDLGGSGSPLHF.

The chain is built from TRBV18 and TRBJ2-3, with 7 bases that match TRBD1. The CDR3 length is 16 residues. In germline, CDR1 is KGHSH, CDR2 LQKENI. The V segment lost 2 bases and the J segment 0 bases; nucleotides outside the gene matches: 5. The chain's CDR3 is CASSPRRQGSTDTQYF. In DNA, the CDR3 is TGTGCCAGCTCACCAAGGAGACAGGGTAGCACAGATACGCAGTATTTT.

A note on this clone: This sequence may be a read error, since a much larger clone differs from it by one base. The identical CDR3 is also encoded by other nucleotide sequences in the sample. The genes are TRBV7-2 and TRBJ2-4; possibly TRBD2 for D (6 bases). In germline, CDR1 is SGHTA, CDR2 FQGNSA. V lost 1 base and J 9 bases, leaving 19 bases between the germline ends. This CDR3 spans 16 amino acids. The CDR3 here is CASSLGGTGVFGIQYF. DNA of the CDR3: TGTGCCAGCAGCTTAGGAGGGACGGGGGTATTTGGCATTCAGTACTTC.

The gene calls are TRBV12-5 and TRBJ2-6, with a weak D call TRBD1 (5 bases). In germline, CDR1 is LGHNT, CDR2 FRNRAP. CDR3 length: 16 amino acids. Trimming took off 1 base at V and 2 bases at J, with 9 bases between the two ends. The CDR3 loop is CASGLGQTPGANVLTF. As DNA, the CDR3 is TGTGCTAGTGGTTTGGGACAGACCCCTGGGGCCAACGTCCTGACTTTC.

This chain uses TRBV30 with TRBJ2-1, with 7 bases matching TRBD2. CDR3 length: 13 amino acids. Trimming removed 3 bases from V and 4 bases from J; junction bases left unmatched: 3. In germline, CDR1 is GTSNPN, CDR2 SVGIG (reference sequence). The CDR3 bases are TGTGCCTGGAGGCTAGCGGTTTACAATGAGCAGTTCTTC. The encoded protein is CAWRLAVYNEQFF.

This chain connects TRBV3-1 (or the pseudogene TRBV3-2) to TRBJ1-4; D gene unclear. Germline V CDR1 and CDR2: LGHDT, YNNKEL (reference sequence). Trimming removed 1 base at V and 4 bases at J, with 7 bases between. The CDR3 is 14 residues long. CDR3 nucleotides: TGTGCCAGCAGCCAAGGAGCTAGTAATGAAAAACTGTTTTTT. It specifies CASSQGASNEKLFF.

V gene TRBV19 combines with J gene TRBJ2-1; TRBD2 matches at 7 bases. V shed 6 bases, J shed 0 bases, and the junction held 5 bases outside the gene matches. CDR1 LNHDA and CDR2 SQIVND come from the germline V gene (reference sequence). The CDR3 totals 15 residues. The CDR3 loop is CASRDGRISYNEQFF. CDR3 nucleotide sequence: TGTGCCAGTAGAGACGGGAGGATCTCCTACAATGAGCAGTTCTTC.

J is TRBJ2-3 and V is TRBV28; the match to TRBD1 covers 9 bases. There are 15 residues in the CDR3. The V gene's germline CDR1 is MDHEN and CDR2 SYDVKM. The V segment lost 2 bases and the J segment 5 bases; nucleotides outside the gene matches: 5. The CDR3 is CASSLVGTGKDTQYF. The CDR3 DNA follows: TGTGCCAGCAGTTTAGTTGGGACAGGGAAAGATACGCAGTATTTT.